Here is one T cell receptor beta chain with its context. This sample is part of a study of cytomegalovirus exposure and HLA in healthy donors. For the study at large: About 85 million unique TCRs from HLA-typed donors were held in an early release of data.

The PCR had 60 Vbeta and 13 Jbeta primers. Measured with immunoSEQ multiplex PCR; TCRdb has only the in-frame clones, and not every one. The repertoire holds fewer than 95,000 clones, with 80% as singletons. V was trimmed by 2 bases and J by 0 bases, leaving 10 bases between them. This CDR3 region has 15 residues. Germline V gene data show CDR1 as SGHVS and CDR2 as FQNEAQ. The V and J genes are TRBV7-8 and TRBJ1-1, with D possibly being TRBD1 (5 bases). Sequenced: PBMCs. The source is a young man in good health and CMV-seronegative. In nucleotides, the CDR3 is TGTGCCAGCAGCTTATCCCCAGGGATGAACACTGAAGCTTTCTTT. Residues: CASSLSPGMNTEAFF.